This T cell receptor (beta chain) was sequenced for a study of T cells after yellow fever vaccination. The wider study: Each low-cell-number fraction was prepared by means of SMART-Seq v4 Ultra Low Input. Overall study findings and caveats: The study re-detected most primary-vaccination clones after the booster (around 96% CD4, just over 85% CD8). When the response was secondary, it was weaker but reached its peak faster, day 5 versus 15.

This clonotype has ten or more counts. Its antigen remains unidentified. Conversion of TCR transcripts into cDNA relied on 5'RACE template switching, which added a universal primer site and UMIs. MiXCR, applied by TCRdb to the 5' RACE reads, yields one record per CDR3 protein. The sample yields about 330,000 distinct CDR3 sequences, 4.1% seen once. This CDR3 comprises 16 residues. Germline V gene sequence: CDR1 MGHRA, CDR2 YSYEKL. Trimming cost V 1 base and J 2 bases; bases outside gene matches: 5. This chain connects TRBV4-1 to TRBJ2-1, with 7 bases that match TRBD2. The starting material was PBMCs, obtained 5 days after the yellow fever booster vaccination. This TCR was sampled from a man between 18 and 29 years old who received the YFV17D yellow fever vaccine. The DNA for the CDR3 is TGCGCCAGCAGCCAAGGGGAGGGACGGACCTACAATGAGCAGTTCTTC. Translation gives CASSQGEGRTYNEQFF.